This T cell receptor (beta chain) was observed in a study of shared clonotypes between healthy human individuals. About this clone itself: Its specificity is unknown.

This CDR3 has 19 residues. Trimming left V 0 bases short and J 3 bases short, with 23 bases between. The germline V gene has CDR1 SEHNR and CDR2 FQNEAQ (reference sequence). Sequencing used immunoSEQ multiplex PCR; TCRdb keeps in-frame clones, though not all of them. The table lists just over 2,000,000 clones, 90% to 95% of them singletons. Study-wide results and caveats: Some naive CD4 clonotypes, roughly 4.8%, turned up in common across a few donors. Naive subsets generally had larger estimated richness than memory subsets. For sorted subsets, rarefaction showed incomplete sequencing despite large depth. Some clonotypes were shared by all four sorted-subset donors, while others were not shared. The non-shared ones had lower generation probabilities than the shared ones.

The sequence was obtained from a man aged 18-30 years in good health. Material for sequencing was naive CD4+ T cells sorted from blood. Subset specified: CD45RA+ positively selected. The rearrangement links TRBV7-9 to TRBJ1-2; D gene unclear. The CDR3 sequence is CASSLALGSRTGTDYGYTF. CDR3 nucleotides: TGTGCCAGCAGCTTAGCGCTAGGGAGTCGGACTGGAACGGACTATGGCTACACCTTC. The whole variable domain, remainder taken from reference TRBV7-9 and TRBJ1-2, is DTGVSQNPRHKITKRGQNVTFRCDPISEHNRLYWYRQTLGQGPEFLTYFQNEAQLEKSRLLSDRFSAERPKGSFSTLEIQRTEQGDSAMYLCASSLALGSRTGTDYGYTFGSGTRLTVV.